Shown below are 16 T cell receptor beta chains from a single sample sequenced in a study of response to subunit inactivated influenza vaccine (dated by TCRdb to 2017 to 2018). Libraries were built with RT-PCR. Sequencing took place on an Illumina HiSeq 2500. TCRdb itself trimmed the public reads at Q25 with fastp, ran MiXCR and retained productive beta chains. CDR3 protein duplicates are merged, each entry listing the most common genes and DNA. The sample records 800,000 or so distinct CDR3 sequences, 21% of which are singletons. The leading ten clones occupy roughly 10% of the sample. The sequences come from PBMCs from blood, collected approximately 5 days after vaccination. These receptors all come from a man aged 50-59 years who received an inactivated influenza vaccine. Donor details come from another sample of the same person, matched by shared clones.

This clonotype was recorded a few times. The chain is built from TRBV20-1 and TRBJ2-7; tentative D call: TRBD2 (6 bases). Germline CDR1 and CDR2: DFQATT and SNEGSKA (reference sequence). The germline V and J ends were trimmed by 0 bases and 2 bases, with 17 bases remaining between them. This CDR3 has 16 residues. CDR3 sequence reads: CSARDVKAGATYEQYF. The CDR3 region has the DNA TGCAGTGCTAGAGACGTTAAAGCGGGCGCTACCTACGAGCAGTACTTC.

This clonotype was seen a handful of times. This sequence joins TRBV11-2 and TRBJ2-3; the D is unclear. V lost 4 bases, J lost 6 bases, and 20 bases lay in between. Germline values: CDR1 SGHAT, CDR2 FQNNGV. CDR3 length equals 16 residues. The CDR3 region is CASSSLMTQITDTQYF. The CDR3, as DNA: TGTGCCAGCAGCTCCCTGATGACCCAGATAACTGATACGCAGTATTTT.

This clonotype was picked up a small number of times. The CDR3 region is CSVARLAGRNEQFF. CDR3 in DNA: TGCAGCGTTGCCAGACTAGCGGGACGCAATGAGCAGTTCTTC. The chain uses TRBV29-1 and TRBJ2-1; 11 bases align to TRBD2. Trimming took 4 bases from V and 6 from J; bases not matched to a gene: 5. Per the germline V gene, CDR1 is SQVTM and CDR2 is ANQGSEA. This CDR3 contains 14 residues.

This clonotype was seen many times. The chain links TRBV20-1 to TRBJ2-7; 7 bases agree with TRBD1. J lost 5 bases, V lost 6 bases, and 13 bases had no gene match. CDR1 is DFQATT, CDR2 SNEGSKA, per germline (reference sequence). The CDR3 is 14 amino acids. The CDR3 DNA follows: TGCAGTGCAAATACAGGGGATCCTCCTAACGAGCAGTACTTC. This translates into CSANTGDPPNEQYF.

This clonotype has just a few counts. The chain carries TRBV5-1 and TRBJ1-1, with a tentative D call TRBD1 (6 bases). Germline V CDR1 and CDR2: SGHRS, YFSETQ. The length of the CDR3 is 15 residues. Trimming shortened V by 0 bases and J by 2 bases, and 11 bases separated the two germline ends. CDR3 sequence reads: CASSLGGGTNTEAFF. The CDR3, as DNA: TGCGCCAGCAGCTTGGGTGGGGGGACAAACACTGAAGCTTTCTTT.

In this sample, this clonotype turned up a few times. This sequence joins TRBV6-2 or TRBV6-3 and TRBJ1-5; the D gene is possibly TRBD1 (6 bases). The CDR3 has 14 residues. V was shortened by 5 bases and J by 6 bases, with 14 bases between the two germline ends. The germline V gene encodes CDR1 MNHEY and CDR2 SVGEGT. The CDR3 loop reads CASSTQGGSQPQHF. The CDR3 bases are TGTGCCAGCAGTACACAGGGAGGCTCTCAGCCCCAGCATTTT.

The chain combines TRBV3-1 with TRBJ2-1; the D gene could be TRBD1 or TRBD2 (5 bases each). The V gene's germline CDR1 is LGHDT and CDR2 YNNKEL (reference sequence). The V and J ends lost 0 bases and 9 bases respectively, with 6 bases between them. CDR3 length: 12 residues. Written as DNA, the CDR3 is TGTGCCAGCAGCCAAGATGGGGGTGAGCAGTTCTTC. Translation gives CASSQDGGEQFF.

The genes are TRBV4-2 and TRBJ1-2; 7 bases line up with TRBD1. The ends lost 0 bases at V and 0 bases at J; junction bases unmatched: 7. Germline loops: CDR1 LGHNA, CDR2 YNFKEQ. The CDR3 contains 17 residues. The CDR3 coding sequence is TGTGCCAGCAGCCAAGAACGAACCGGGACAGCTAACTATGGCTACACCTTC. Encoded protein: CASSQERTGTANYGYTF.

The rearrangement uses TRBV6-5 and TRBJ1-1, with 8 nucleotides matching TRBD1. From germline, CDR1 is MNHEY and CDR2 SVGAGI. This CDR3 is built from 13 residues. V was pared by 0 bases and J by 12 bases, with 6 bases of the junction left unmatched. CDR3 sequence: CASSYSARGRTFF. In DNA form, the CDR3 reads TGTGCCAGCAGTTACTCCGCCAGGGGGCGAACTTTCTTT.

The rearrangement links TRBV20-1 to TRBJ2-3; D perhaps matches TRBD2 (6 bases). V shed 2 bases and J shed 0 bases, with 15 bases lying between them. CDR3 length: 16 residues. CDR1 is DFQATT, CDR2 SNEGSKA, per germline (reference sequence). This chain's CDR3 is CSARSRRDLSTDTQYF. The CDR3 coding sequence is TGCAGTGCTAGATCCAGGAGGGACCTGAGCACAGATACGCAGTATTTT.

A few counts support this clonotype. The rearrangement joins TRBV6-1 to TRBJ2-3; 10 bases are a match to TRBD1. The CDR3 length is 13 residues. The junction had 5 bases not matched to a gene; V was cut back by 11 bases and J by 3 bases. CDR1 and CDR2 (germline): MNHNS, SASEGT. The CDR3 loop is CAGRQGATDTQYF. CDR3 coding DNA: TGTGCCGGTCGACAGGGGGCTACAGATACGCAGTATTTT.

This clonotype has a handful of counts. The V gene is TRBV4-3, the J gene TRBJ1-5, with D unclear. The germline V gene has CDR1 LGHNA and CDR2 YSLEER. CDR3 size: 15 residues. V was pared by 0 bases and J by 6 bases, with 12 bases between. Here the CDR3 reads CASSQDLTGFQPQHF. The CDR3 nucleotides read TGCGCCAGCAGCCAAGACTTGACGGGCTTTCAGCCCCAGCATTTT.

This clonotype was observed a few times. The chain is built from TRBV10-3 and TRBJ2-7, with D perhaps TRBD2 (5 bases). The V end was cut by 7 bases, the J end by 1 base, with 17 bases between. This CDR3 spans 15 amino acids. Germline V gives CDR1 ENHRY, CDR2 SYGVKD. The CDR3 protein is CAIKGGSISSYEQYF. The CDR3 bases are TGTGCCATCAAGGGTGGGAGCATATCGTCCTACGAGCAGTACTTC.

This clonotype was detected ten times or more. V usage is TRBV12-3 or TRBV12-4 and J usage is TRBJ2-3, with D maybe TRBD1 (6 bases). The CDR3 extends over 14 amino acids. V lost 3 bases and J 4 bases, leaving 11 bases between the germline ends. CDR3 sequence reads: CASSLRQGSDTQYF. CDR3 bases: TGTGCCAGCAGTTTGAGGCAGGGGTCAGATACGCAGTATTTT.

The V gene is TRBV15, the J gene TRBJ1-4; TRBD1 might be the D (6 bases). This CDR3 contains 14 residues. Germline V gene sequence: CDR1 LNHNV, CDR2 YYDKDF (reference sequence). Trimming stripped 0 bases from V and 7 bases from J, with 9 bases between. CDR3 DNA sequence: TGTGCCACCAGCAGAGACAGGGGAGGTGAAAAACTGTTTTTT. Protein product: CATSRDRGGEKLFF.

The chain employs TRBV24-1 and TRBJ2-1, with D tentatively TRBD1 (6 bases). Trimming left V 6 bases short and J 10 bases short, with 15 bases between. This CDR3 comprises 13 residues. Germline V gives CDR1 KGHDR, CDR2 SFDVKD. In DNA, the CDR3 is TGTGCCACCAGTCGACAGGCCGGGCAGGAGCAGTTCTTC. Protein: CATSRQAGQEQFF.